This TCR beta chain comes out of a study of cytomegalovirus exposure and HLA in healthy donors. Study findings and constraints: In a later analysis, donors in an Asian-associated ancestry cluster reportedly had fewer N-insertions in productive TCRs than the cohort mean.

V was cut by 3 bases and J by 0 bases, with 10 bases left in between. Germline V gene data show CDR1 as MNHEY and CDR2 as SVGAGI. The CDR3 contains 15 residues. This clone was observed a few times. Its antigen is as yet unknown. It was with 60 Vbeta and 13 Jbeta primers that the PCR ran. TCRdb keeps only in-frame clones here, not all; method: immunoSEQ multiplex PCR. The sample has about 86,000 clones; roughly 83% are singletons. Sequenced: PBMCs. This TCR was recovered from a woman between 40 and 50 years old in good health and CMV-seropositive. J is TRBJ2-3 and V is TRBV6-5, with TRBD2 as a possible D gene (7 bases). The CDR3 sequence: CASSYRGGSTDTQYF. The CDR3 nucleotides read TGTGCCAGCAGTTATAGGGGGGGGAGCACAGATACGCAGTATTTT.